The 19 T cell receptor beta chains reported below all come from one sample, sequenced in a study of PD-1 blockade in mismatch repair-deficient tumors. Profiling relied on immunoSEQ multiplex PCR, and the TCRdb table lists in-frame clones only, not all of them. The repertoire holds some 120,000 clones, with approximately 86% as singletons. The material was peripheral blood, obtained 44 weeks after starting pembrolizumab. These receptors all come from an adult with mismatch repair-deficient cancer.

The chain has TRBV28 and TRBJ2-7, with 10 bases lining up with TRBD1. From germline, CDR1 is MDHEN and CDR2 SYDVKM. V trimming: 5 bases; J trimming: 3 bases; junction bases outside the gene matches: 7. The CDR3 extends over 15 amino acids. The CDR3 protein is CASSLTGTGVYEQYF. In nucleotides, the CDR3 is TGTGCCAGCAGTCTTACCGGGACAGGGGTCTACGAGCAGTACTTC.

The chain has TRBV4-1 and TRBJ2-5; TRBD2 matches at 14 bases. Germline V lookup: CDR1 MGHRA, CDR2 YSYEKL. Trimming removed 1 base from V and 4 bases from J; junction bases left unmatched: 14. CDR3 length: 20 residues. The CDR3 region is CASSQGWGLAGAFLRETQYF. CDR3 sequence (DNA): TGCGCCAGCAGCCAAGGGTGGGGACTAGCGGGAGCGTTTTTAAGAGAGACCCAGTACTTC.

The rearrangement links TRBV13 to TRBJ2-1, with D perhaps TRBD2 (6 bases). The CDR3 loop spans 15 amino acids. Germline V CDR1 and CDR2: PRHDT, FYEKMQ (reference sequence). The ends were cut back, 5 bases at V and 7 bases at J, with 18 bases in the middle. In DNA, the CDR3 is TGTGCCAGCAGCCCCTTCGTGGGAGGCACAAATGAGCAGTTCTTC. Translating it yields CASSPFVGGTNEQFF.

Here the CDR3 reads CAWSDTDQPQHF. For the CDR3, the DNA is TGTGCCTGGAGTGATACTGATCAGCCCCAGCATTTT. The chain is built from TRBV30 and TRBJ1-5, with D unresolved. This CDR3 has 12 amino acids. V was shortened by 1 base and J by 5 bases, with 6 bases between the two germline ends. Germline CDR1 reads GTSNPN; CDR2 reads SVGIG (reference sequence).

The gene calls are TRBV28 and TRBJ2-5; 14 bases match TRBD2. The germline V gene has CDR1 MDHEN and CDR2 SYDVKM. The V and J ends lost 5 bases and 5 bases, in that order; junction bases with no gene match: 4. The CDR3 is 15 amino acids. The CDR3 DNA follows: TGTGCCAGCAGTGCGGGACTAGCGGGAGCTGAGACCCAGTACTTC. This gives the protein CASSAGLAGAETQYF.

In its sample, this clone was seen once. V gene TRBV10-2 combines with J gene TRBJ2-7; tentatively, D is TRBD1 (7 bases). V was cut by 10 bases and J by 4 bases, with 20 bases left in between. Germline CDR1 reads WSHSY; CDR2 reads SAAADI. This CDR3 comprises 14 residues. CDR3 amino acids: CATNRGGAVYEQYF. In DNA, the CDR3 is TGCGCCACCAACAGGGGAGGTGCTGTATACGAGCAGTACTTC.

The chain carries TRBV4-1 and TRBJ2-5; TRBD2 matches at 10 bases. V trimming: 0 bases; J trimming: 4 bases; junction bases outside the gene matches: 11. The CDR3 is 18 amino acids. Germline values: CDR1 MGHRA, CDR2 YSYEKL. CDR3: CASSQDSLAGVTGETQYF. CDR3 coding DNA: TGCGCCAGCAGCCAAGACAGTCTAGCGGGAGTAACTGGAGAGACCCAGTACTTC.

The CDR3 bases are TGTGCCAGCAGCGAAGGGACAGGGGACGAGCCTAACTATGGCTACACCTTC. This sequence encodes CASSEGTGDEPNYGYTF. The genes are TRBV9 and TRBJ1-2; TRBD1 matches at 10 bases. CDR3 length: 17 amino acids. J gave up 0 bases and V 3 bases, and 8 bases lay outside the gene matches. CDR1 SGDLS and CDR2 YYNGEE come from the germline V gene.

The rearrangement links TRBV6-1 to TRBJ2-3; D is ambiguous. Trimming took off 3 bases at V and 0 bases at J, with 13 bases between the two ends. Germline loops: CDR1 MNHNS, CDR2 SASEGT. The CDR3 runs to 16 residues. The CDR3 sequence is CASSDWILSSTDTQYF. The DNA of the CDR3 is TGTGCCAGCAGTGACTGGATCCTGAGTAGCACAGATACGCAGTATTTT.

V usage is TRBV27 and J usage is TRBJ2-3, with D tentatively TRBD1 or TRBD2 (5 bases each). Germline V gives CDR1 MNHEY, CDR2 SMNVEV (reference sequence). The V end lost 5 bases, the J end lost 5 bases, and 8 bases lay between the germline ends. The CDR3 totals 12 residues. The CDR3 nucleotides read TGTGCCAGCAGTCCTGGGGGAGATACGCAGTATTTT. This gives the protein CASSPGGDTQYF.

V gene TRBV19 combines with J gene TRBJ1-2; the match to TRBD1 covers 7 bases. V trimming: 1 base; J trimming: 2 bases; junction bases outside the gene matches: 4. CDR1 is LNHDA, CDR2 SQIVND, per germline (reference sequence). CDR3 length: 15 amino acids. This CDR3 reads CASSIGQGTNYGYTF. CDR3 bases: TGTGCCAGTAGTATAGGACAGGGAACCAACTATGGCTACACCTTC.

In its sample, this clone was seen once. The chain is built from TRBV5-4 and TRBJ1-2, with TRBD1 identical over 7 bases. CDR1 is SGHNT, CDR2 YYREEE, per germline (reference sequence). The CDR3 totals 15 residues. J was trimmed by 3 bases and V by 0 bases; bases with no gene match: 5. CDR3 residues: CASSLVGGLDYGYTF. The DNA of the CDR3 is TGTGCCAGCAGCTTGGTAGGGGGCCTTGACTATGGCTACACCTTC.

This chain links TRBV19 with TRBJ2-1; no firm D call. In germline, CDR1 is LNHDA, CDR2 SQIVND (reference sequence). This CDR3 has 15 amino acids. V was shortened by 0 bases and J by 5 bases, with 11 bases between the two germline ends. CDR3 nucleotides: TGTGCCAGTAGTATAGAAGCCGGATGGGACAATGAGCAGTTCTTC. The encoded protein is CASSIEAGWDNEQFF.

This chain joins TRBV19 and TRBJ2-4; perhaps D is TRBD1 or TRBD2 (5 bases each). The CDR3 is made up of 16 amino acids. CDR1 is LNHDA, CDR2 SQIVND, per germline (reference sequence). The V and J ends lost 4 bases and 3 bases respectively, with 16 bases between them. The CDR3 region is CASSKRAGWDKNIQYF. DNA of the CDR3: TGTGCCAGTAGTAAGAGGGCAGGGTGGGACAAAAACATTCAGTACTTC.

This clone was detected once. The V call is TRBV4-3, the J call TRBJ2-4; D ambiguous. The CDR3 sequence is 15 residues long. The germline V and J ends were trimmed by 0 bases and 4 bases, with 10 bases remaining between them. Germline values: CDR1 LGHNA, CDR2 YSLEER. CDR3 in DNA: TGCGCCAGCAGCCAAGATCTCTTGCTGAAAAACATTCAGTACTTC. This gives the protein CASSQDLLLKNIQYF.

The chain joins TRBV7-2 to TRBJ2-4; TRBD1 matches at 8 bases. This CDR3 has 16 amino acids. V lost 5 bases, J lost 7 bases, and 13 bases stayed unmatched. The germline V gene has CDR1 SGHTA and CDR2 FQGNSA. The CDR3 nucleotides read TGTGCCAGCAGCCTCTGGACAGGGTCTCGGTTTAACATTCAGTACTTC. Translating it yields CASSLWTGSRFNIQYF.

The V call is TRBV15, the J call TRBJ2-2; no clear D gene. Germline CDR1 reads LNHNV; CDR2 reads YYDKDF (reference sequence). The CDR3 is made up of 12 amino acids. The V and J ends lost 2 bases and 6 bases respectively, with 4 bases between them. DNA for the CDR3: TGTGCCACCAGCAGATTGTCCGGGGAGCTGTTTTTT. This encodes CATSRLSGELFF.

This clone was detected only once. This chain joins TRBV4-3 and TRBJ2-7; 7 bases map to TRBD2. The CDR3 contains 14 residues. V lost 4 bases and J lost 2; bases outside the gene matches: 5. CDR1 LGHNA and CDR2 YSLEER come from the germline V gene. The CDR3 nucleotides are TGCGCCAGCAGCCCTACAGCGGGACCCTACGAGCAGTACTTC. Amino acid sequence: CASSPTAGPYEQYF.

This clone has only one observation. The CDR3: CAISEPEVASGNGDEQFF. In DNA, the CDR3 is TGTGCCATCAGTGAGCCCGAAGTGGCTAGCGGGAATGGGGATGAGCAGTTCTTC. The chain joins TRBV10-3 to TRBJ2-1, with TRBD2 identical over 9 bases. The CDR3 length is 18 residues. Trimming at V came to 2 bases and at J to 8 bases, leaving 16 bases not matched to a gene. Germline CDR1 ENHRY, CDR2 SYGVKD.